This T cell receptor beta chain was recorded in a study of T cell responses to AZD1222 COVID-19 vaccine. The study's findings and limits: Reports indicate that nearly half of spike-specific TCRs are directed at unmutated variant regions. The study identified only a handful of AZD1222 recipients as seropositive at baseline.

Here immunoSEQ multiplex PCR was the method, and the copy in TCRdb shows in-frame clones only, minus some. Of about 110,000 clones in the sample, 75% to 95% were seen once. As regards this clone: No antigen is known for it.

J lost 2 bases, V lost 8 bases, and 5 bases had no gene match. CDR1 SGDLS and CDR2 YYNGEE come from the germline V gene. The CDR3 contains 14 residues. This TCR was recovered from an adult who received the AZD1222 COVID-19 vaccine. The sample here was peripheral blood, taken 28 days after the second AZD1222 dose. This rearrangement joins TRBV9 to TRBJ2-5, with 11 bases that match TRBD2. The CDR3 sequence: CASSSGGLQETQYF. The CDR3 bases are TGTGCCAGTTCTAGCGGGGGGCTGCAAGAGACCCAGTACTTC. The full variable domain, completed using reference TRBV9 and TRBJ2-5, is DSGVTQTPKHLITATGQRVTLRCSPRSGDLSVYWYQQSLDQGLQFLIQYYNGEERAKGNILERFSAQQFPDLHSELNLSSLELGDSALYFCASSSGGLQETQYFGPGTRLLVL.